These 23 T cell receptor beta chains originate from one sample sequenced in a study of PD-1 blockade in classical Hodgkin lymphoma. The assay was immunoSEQ multiplex PCR, and TCRdb's table has in-frame clones only and misses some. This sample has tens of thousands of clones, with around 74% found just once. The sample's time point: cycle 4 day 1 (C4D1), after 6 weeks of nivolumab. Relapse after autologous stem cell transplantation occurred in every patient, and brentuximab vedotin exposure varied. The sample here was peripheral blood mononuclear cells (PBMCs), taken before the fourth cycle of nivolumab. The receptors shown here come from a human donor with classical Hodgkin lymphoma.

In this sample, this clone turned up a few times. This chain uses TRBV30 with TRBJ1-1; TRBD1 is a possible D gene (6 bases). V was clipped by 0 bases and J by 5 bases, with 16 bases between them. Germline-derived CDR1 and CDR2 are GTSNPN and SVGIG (reference sequence). The CDR3 consists of 15 residues. The CDR3 loop is CAWSVPNRVETEAFF. In DNA form, the CDR3 reads TGTGCCTGGAGTGTACCGAACAGGGTCGAGACTGAAGCTTTCTTT.

The gene calls are TRBV12-5 and TRBJ1-4; D remains ambiguous. The CDR3 runs 12 residues. V lost 5 bases to trimming and J lost 10 bases, with 11 bases between them. Germline V lookup: CDR1 LGHNT, CDR2 FRNRAP. CDR3 bases: TGTGCTAGTGGTGGACGATGGACAAAACTGTTTTTT. It is translated as CASGGRWTKLFF.

The chain employs TRBV5-1 and TRBJ2-7, with TRBD2 identical over 9 bases. The CDR3 spans 14 residues. Germline V CDR1 and CDR2: SGHRS, YFSETQ. Trimming at V came to 2 bases and at J to 7 bases, leaving 7 bases not matched to a gene. CDR3 protein: CASSLSGGLGEQYF. In DNA, the CDR3 is TGCGCCAGCAGCTTAAGCGGGGGGTTGGGTGAGCAGTACTTC.

This clone has a handful of counts. The rearrangement links TRBV5-1 to TRBJ1-1; TRBD1 matches 9 bases. The germline CDR1 and CDR2 sequences are SGHRS and YFSETQ. The CDR3 spans 16 residues. With V trimmed by 2 bases and J by 1 base, 6 bases remained unmatched. The CDR3 spells CASSLNPGQGNTEAFF. CDR3 DNA sequence: TGCGCCAGCAGCTTAAATCCGGGACAGGGGAACACTGAAGCTTTCTTT.

This chain joins TRBV5-4 and TRBJ2-7; D is unresolved. This CDR3 comprises 14 residues. Trimming left V 0 bases short and J 0 bases short, with 7 bases between. The V gene's germline CDR1 is SGHNT and CDR2 YYREEE (reference sequence). The DNA of the CDR3 is TGTGCCAGCAGCTTGGATGTAGTCTCCTACGAGCAGTACTTC. Protein sequence: CASSLDVVSYEQYF. Combining the CDR3 with reference TRBV5-4 and TRBJ2-7 gives the whole variable domain ETGVTQSPTHLIKTRGQQVTLRCSSQSGHNTVSWYQQALGQGPQFIFQYYREEENGRGNFPPRFSGLQFPNYSSELNVNALELDDSALYLCASSLDVVSYEQYFGPGTRLTVT.

V usage is TRBV27 and J usage is TRBJ2-3; D might be TRBD1 or TRBD2, each matching 6 bases. Trimming removed 1 base at V and 3 bases at J, with 11 bases between. Germline CDR1 and CDR2: MNHEY and SMNVEV (reference sequence). The CDR3 spans 15 residues. CDR3 bases: TGTGCCAGCAGTTTATGGAAAGGGGGGACAGATACGCAGTATTTT. Its translation: CASSLWKGGTDTQYF.

This clone turned up a few times. CDR3 coding DNA: TGTGCCAGCAGTTCACGGACAGTAGGGGGAATGCGCAATCAGCCCCAGCATTTT. Residues: CASSSRTVGGMRNQPQHF. The rearrangement uses TRBV28 and TRBJ1-5, with a possible D match to TRBD1 (6 bases). The CDR3 runs to 18 residues. The V end was cut by 4 bases, the J end by 2 bases, with 21 bases between. The germline V gene encodes CDR1 MDHEN and CDR2 SYDVKM. Using reference TRBV28 and TRBJ1-5 for the parts outside the CDR3, the full variable domain is DVKVTQSSRYLVKRTGEKVFLECVQDMDHENMFWYRQDPGLGLRLIYFSYDVKMKEKGDIPEGYSVSREKKERFSLILESASTNQTSMYLCASSSRTVGGMRNQPQHFGDGTRLSIL.

The genes are TRBV28 and TRBJ2-7; D is tentatively TRBD1 or TRBD2 (6 bases each). The CDR3 covers 13 residues. V lost 6 bases and J lost 0, with 9 bases in between. CDR1 is MDHEN, CDR2 SYDVKM, per germline. The CDR3 coding sequence is TGTGCCAGCAGGGGGGGCCCCTCCTACGAGCAGTACTTC. This codes for CASRGGPSYEQYF.

This clone was picked up a small number of times. The chain is built from TRBV14 and TRBJ1-3; no reliable D call. In germline, CDR1 is SGHDN, CDR2 FVKESK. V was trimmed by 1 base and J by 0 bases, leaving 7 bases between them. CDR3 size: 15 residues. The DNA of the CDR3 is TGTGCCAGCAGCCAAGCCAGGACCTCTGGAAACACCATATATTTT. Amino acids: CASSQARTSGNTIYF. Complete variable domain (other parts from reference TRBV14 and TRBJ1-3): EAGVTQFPSHSVIEKGQTVTLRCDPISGHDNLYWYRRVMGKEIKFLLHFVKESKQDESGMPNNRFLAERTGGTYSTLKVQPAELEDSGVYFCASSQARTSGNTIYFGEGSWLTVV.

The chain employs TRBV21-1 and TRBJ2-7; the DNA was not compared with TRBD1, the D call given in the table. TRBV21-1 is described as a pseudogene. There are 16 residues in the CDR3. This CDR3 is CASGVLGTGWAGEQYF. As DNA, the CDR3 is TGTGCCAGCGGGGTTCTTGGGACAGGGTGGGCTGGGGAGCAGTACTTC.

The chain has TRBV5-1 and TRBJ2-3; D unresolved. Between the trimmed V and J ends, which lost 5 bases and 5 bases, there was a span of 18 bases. This CDR3 has 15 amino acids. CDR1 and CDR2 from the germline V gene are SGHRS and YFSETQ. The CDR3 bases are TGCGCCAGCAGTCCTCGAGTGGAGTCCAAAGATACGCAGTATTTT. Protein sequence: CASSPRVESKDTQYF. The variable domain in full, with the rest retrieved from reference TRBV5-1 and TRBJ2-3, is KAGVTQTPRYLIKTRGQQVTLSCSPISGHRSVSWYQQTPGQGLQFLFEYFSETQRNKGNFPGRFSGRQFSNSRSEMNVSTLELGDSALYLCASSPRVESKDTQYFGPGTRLTVL.

This chain joins TRBV7-9 and TRBJ2-4; D might be TRBD1 (6 bases). Germline CDR1 reads SEHNR; CDR2 reads FQNEAQ (reference sequence). Deletions cut 3 bases from V and 0 bases from J, with 12 bases between. This CDR3 contains 16 residues. CDR3 protein: CASSLVTGLAKNIQYF. Written as DNA, the CDR3 is TGTGCCAGCAGCTTGGTCACAGGGCTAGCCAAAAACATTCAGTACTTC.

This clone occurred once. The chain carries TRBV4-3 and TRBJ1-2; D gene unclear. The V gene's germline CDR1 is LGHNA and CDR2 YSLEER. V was clipped by 0 bases and J by 8 bases, with 13 bases between them. CDR3 size: 14 residues. The CDR3 bases are TGCGCCAGCAGCCAAGATGGCGGGTATAGAGGCTACACCTTC. Its protein product is CASSQDGGYRGYTF.

This CDR3 is CASSYSDPAENNGYTF. In DNA, the CDR3 is TGTGCCAGCAGTTACTCGGACCCGGCGGAGAATAATGGCTACACCTTC. The J gene is TRBJ1-2, the V gene TRBV6-5; D ambiguous. This CDR3 contains 16 residues. CDR1 is MNHEY and CDR2 is SVGAGI in the germline V gene. V shed 0 bases and J shed 6 bases, with 17 bases lying between them.

J is TRBJ2-7 and V is TRBV4-1; no definite D call. The germline V and J ends were trimmed by 0 bases and 0 bases, with 9 bases remaining between them. This CDR3 is 15 amino acids long. Germline V gene lookup returns CDR1 MGHRA and CDR2 YSYEKL. The CDR3 DNA reads TGCGCCAGCAGCCAAGATTGGGTCGGCTCCTACGAGCAGTACTTC. It translates to CASSQDWVGSYEQYF.

The rearrangement uses TRBV4-2 and TRBJ2-7; D uncertain. The CDR3 is 13 amino acids. CDR1 and CDR2 (germline): LGHNA, YNFKEQ. V lost 4 bases and J lost 2, with 9 bases in between. CDR3 region: CASSLETAYEQYF. The CDR3 bases are TGTGCCAGCAGCCTTGAAACAGCCTACGAGCAGTACTTC.

DNA for the CDR3: TGTGCCAGCGGGACAACCAACACTGAAGCTTTCTTT. The encoded protein is CASGTTNTEAFF. The gene calls are TRBV6-5 and TRBJ1-1, with D tentatively TRBD1 (6 bases). V shed 8 bases and J shed 2 bases, with 9 bases lying between them. This CDR3 spans 12 amino acids. In germline, CDR1 is MNHEY, CDR2 SVGAGI.

The chain links TRBV7-9 to TRBJ1-2, with 9 nucleotides matching TRBD1. This CDR3 contains 13 residues. Germline V gene data show CDR1 as SEHNR and CDR2 as FQNEAQ (reference sequence). V was pared by 3 bases and J by 5 bases, with 1 base of the junction left unmatched. CDR3 sequence (DNA): TGTGCCAGCAGCTTTGGACAGGGGTATGGCTACACCTTC. Translating it yields CASSFGQGYGYTF.

The chain employs TRBV28 and TRBJ2-5; TRBD1 might be the D (6 bases). Germline CDR1 and CDR2: MDHEN and SYDVKM. CDR3 length: 15 amino acids. Trimming took off 5 bases at V and 7 bases at J, with 20 bases between the two ends. Written as DNA, the CDR3 is TGTGCCAGCAGTCTAGCACAGGGCTCCCGGGGGACCCAGTACTTC. It translates to CASSLAQGSRGTQYF.

The chain is built from TRBV6-5 and TRBJ2-5; D is undetermined. Germline V gene sequence: CDR1 MNHEY, CDR2 SVGAGI. With 2 bases removed from V and 5 bases from J, the gap between germline ends came to 12 bases. This CDR3 spans 14 amino acids. CDR3 sequence reads: CASSYLDSSETQYF. The CDR3 DNA is TGTGCCAGCAGTTACCTTGATAGCTCGGAGACCCAGTACTTC.

The V call is TRBV7-9, the J call TRBJ1-6, with TRBD1 matching 11 bases. The germline gives CDR1 SEHNR, CDR2 FQNEAQ (reference sequence). The V segment lost 5 bases and the J segment 10 bases; nucleotides outside the gene matches: 7. The CDR3 runs to 15 residues. CDR3 sequence: CASSDRTGGMSPLHF. For the CDR3, the DNA is TGTGCCAGCAGCGACCGGACAGGGGGCATGTCACCCCTCCACTTT.

This chain links TRBV4-1 with TRBJ2-7; no firm D call. The germline V gene has CDR1 MGHRA and CDR2 YSYEKL. Trimming removed 1 base from V and 2 bases from J, with 12 bases in between. This CDR3 comprises 15 residues. CDR3 protein: CASSQGPGETYEQYF. CDR3 sequence (DNA): TGCGCCAGCAGCCAAGGCCCCGGTGAGACCTACGAGCAGTACTTC.

The chain couples TRBV6-1 to TRBJ2-1, with 11 bases aligning to TRBD2. The CDR3 sequence is 15 residues long. Germline V lookup: CDR1 MNHNS, CDR2 SASEGT. The ends lost 3 bases at V and 6 bases at J; junction bases unmatched: 4. The CDR3 nucleotides read TGTGCCAGCAGTGATCTAGCGGGGGGTCGCAATGAGCAGTTCTTC. Translated: CASSDLAGGRNEQFF.